Presented here are 8 T cell receptor beta chains from one specimen sequenced in a study of blood T cell repertoires in COVID-19. Clones were sequenced by immunoSEQ multiplex PCR, and TCRdb holds only the in-frame ones, with some missing. The data hold 37,000 or so clones, with around 86% observed a single time. Sequencing was performed on peripheral blood. The receptors shown here come from a man between 65 and 85 years old with acute or convalescent COVID-19.

The chain uses TRBV19 and TRBJ2-5; possibly TRBD2 for D (5 bases). Germline CDR1 LNHDA, CDR2 SQIVND (reference sequence). The CDR3 loop spans 14 amino acids. Trimming removed 3 bases at V and 2 bases at J, with 10 bases between. The DNA for the CDR3 is TGTGCCAGTAGTATGCGGAGGCAACAAGAGACCCAGTACTTC. Encoded protein: CASSMRRQQETQYF. Using reference TRBV19 and TRBJ2-5 for the parts outside the CDR3, the full variable domain is DGGITQSPKYLFRKEGQNVTLSCEQNLNHDAMYWYRQDPGQGLRLIYYSQIVNDFQKGDIAEGYSVSREKKESFPLTVTSAQKNPTAFYLCASSMRRQQETQYFGPGTRLLVL.

This clone was observed a single time. The V call is TRBV19, the J call TRBJ1-2, with 7 bases identical to TRBD1. V shed 5 bases and J 7 bases; nucleotides not matched to a gene: 10. CDR1 is LNHDA and CDR2 is SQIVND in the germline V gene (reference sequence). This CDR3 region has 14 residues. The DNA for the CDR3 is TGTGCCAGTAGTTCTGACAGGGAACGGGGTGGCTACACCTTC. This codes for CASSSDRERGGYTF.

The chain carries TRBV5-1 and TRBJ2-5, with TRBD2 as a possible D gene (7 bases). There are 14 residues in the CDR3. Germline V CDR1 and CDR2: SGHRS, YFSETQ. Trimming pared 5 bases from V and 2 bases from J, leaving 13 bases between. The CDR3 spells CASRGGAEQETQYF. The CDR3 nucleotides read TGCGCCAGCAGAGGGGGGGCCGAACAAGAGACCCAGTACTTC.

This clone was observed a handful of times. The chain employs TRBV7-2 and TRBJ1-3; TRBD1 agrees at 9 bases. The CDR3 loop spans 15 amino acids. The junction had 2 bases not matched to a gene; V was cut back by 3 bases and J by 2 bases. Per germline, CDR1 SGHTA and CDR2 FQGNSA. Here the CDR3 DNA reads TGTGCCAGCAGCTTCACAGGGGGCACTGGAAACACCATATATTTT. This translates into CASSFTGGTGNTIYF.

V usage is TRBV28 and J usage is TRBJ1-1; D may be TRBD1 (6 bases). Trimming removed 8 bases at V and 4 bases at J, with 11 bases between. CDR1 and CDR2 (germline): MDHEN, SYDVKM. This CDR3 is 12 amino acids long. The CDR3 sequence: CASGNRATEAFF. CDR3 DNA: TGTGCCAGCGGGAACAGGGCCACTGAAGCTTTCTTT.

This clone was recorded once. CDR3 in amino acids: CAWSWGRGLYSNQPQHF. The CDR3 nucleotides are TGTGCCTGGAGTTGGGGCAGGGGCTTATATAGCAATCAGCCCCAGCATTTT. The genes are TRBV30 and TRBJ1-5, with D possibly TRBD1 on 6 matching bases. Per germline, CDR1 GTSNPN and CDR2 SVGIG (reference sequence). V was clipped by 2 bases and J by 0 bases, with 17 bases between them. The CDR3 runs 17 residues.

This clone was recorded only once. This chain connects TRBV19 to TRBJ2-6; the D gene is possibly TRBD1 (5 bases). Trimming left V 3 bases short and J 2 bases short, with 8 bases between. Germline V gene sequence: CDR1 LNHDA, CDR2 SQIVND (reference sequence). The length of the CDR3 is 15 residues. CDR3 sequence: CASSIPTAGANVLTF. CDR3 in DNA: TGTGCCAGTAGTATCCCGACAGCTGGGGCCAACGTCCTGACTTTC.

V gene TRBV10-3 combines with J gene TRBJ2-5, with TRBD2 matching over 7 bases. This CDR3 is 12 amino acids long. The germline V gene encodes CDR1 ENHRY and CDR2 SYGVKD. J lost 5 bases, V lost 7 bases, and 4 bases had no gene match. The CDR3 DNA reads TGTGCCATCATGGGCGGGAGTGAGACCCAGTACTTC. As protein: CAIMGGSETQYF.